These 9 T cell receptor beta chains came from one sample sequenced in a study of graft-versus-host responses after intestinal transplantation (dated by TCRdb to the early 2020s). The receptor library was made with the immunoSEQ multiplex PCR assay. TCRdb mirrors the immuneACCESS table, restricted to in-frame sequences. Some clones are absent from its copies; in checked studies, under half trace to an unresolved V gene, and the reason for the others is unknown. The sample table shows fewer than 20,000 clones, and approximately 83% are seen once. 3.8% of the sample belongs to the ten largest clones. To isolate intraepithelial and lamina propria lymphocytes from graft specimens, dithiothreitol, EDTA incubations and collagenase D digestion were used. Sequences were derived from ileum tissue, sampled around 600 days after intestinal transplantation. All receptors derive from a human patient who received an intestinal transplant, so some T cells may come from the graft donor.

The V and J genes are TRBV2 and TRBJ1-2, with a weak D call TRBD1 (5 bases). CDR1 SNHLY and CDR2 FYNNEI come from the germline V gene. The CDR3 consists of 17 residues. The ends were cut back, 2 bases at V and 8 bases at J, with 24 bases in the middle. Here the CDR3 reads CASSESWEGTGFWGYTF. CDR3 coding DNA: TGTGCCAGCAGTGAAAGTTGGGAAGGGACGGGGTTTTGGGGCTACACCTTC.

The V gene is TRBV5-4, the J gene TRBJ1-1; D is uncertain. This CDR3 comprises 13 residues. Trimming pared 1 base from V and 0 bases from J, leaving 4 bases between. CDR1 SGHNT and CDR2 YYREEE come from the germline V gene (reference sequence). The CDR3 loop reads CASSLTLNTEAFF. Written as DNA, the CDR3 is TGTGCCAGCAGCTTGACTTTGAACACTGAAGCTTTCTTT.

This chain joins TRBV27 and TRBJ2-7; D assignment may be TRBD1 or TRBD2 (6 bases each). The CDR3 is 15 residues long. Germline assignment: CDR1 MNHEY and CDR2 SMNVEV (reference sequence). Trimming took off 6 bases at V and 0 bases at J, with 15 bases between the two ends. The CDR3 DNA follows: TGTGCCAGCAGGTTTGGGGGGCTGGGCTCCTACGAGCAGTACTTC. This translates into CASRFGGLGSYEQYF.

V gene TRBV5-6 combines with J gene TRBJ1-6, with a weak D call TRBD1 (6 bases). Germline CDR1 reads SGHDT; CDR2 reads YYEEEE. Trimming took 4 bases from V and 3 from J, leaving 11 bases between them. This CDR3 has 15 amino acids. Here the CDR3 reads CASSPTGDYNSPLHF. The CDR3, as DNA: TGTGCCAGCAGCCCGACAGGAGACTATAATTCACCCCTCCACTTT. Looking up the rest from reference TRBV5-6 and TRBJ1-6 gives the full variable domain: DAGVTQSPTHLIKTRGQQVTLRCSPKSGHDTVSWYQQALGQGPQFIFQYYEEEERQRGNFPDRFSGHQFPNYSSELNVNALLLGDSALYLCASSPTGDYNSPLHFGNGTRLTVT.

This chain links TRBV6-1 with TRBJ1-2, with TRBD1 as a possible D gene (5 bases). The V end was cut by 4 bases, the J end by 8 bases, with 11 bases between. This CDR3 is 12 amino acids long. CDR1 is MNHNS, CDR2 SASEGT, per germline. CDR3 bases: TGTGCCAGCAGTGCCGAGGGGAGAGGCTACACCTTC. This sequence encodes CASSAEGRGYTF.

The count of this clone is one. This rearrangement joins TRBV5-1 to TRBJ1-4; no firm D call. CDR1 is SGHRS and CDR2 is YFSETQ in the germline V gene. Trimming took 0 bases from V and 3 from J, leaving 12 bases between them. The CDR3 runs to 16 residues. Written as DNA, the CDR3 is TGCGCCAGCAGCTTGGTTACGGAACAGCCTAATGAAAAACTGTTTTTT. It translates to CASSLVTEQPNEKLFF.

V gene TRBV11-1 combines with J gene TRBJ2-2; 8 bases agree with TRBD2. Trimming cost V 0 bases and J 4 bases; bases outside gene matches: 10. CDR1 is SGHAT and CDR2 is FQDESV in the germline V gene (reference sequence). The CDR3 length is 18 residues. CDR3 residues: CASSLASRSGGFTGELFF. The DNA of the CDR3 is TGTGCCAGCAGCTTAGCGTCGCGCAGCGGGGGTTTCACCGGGGAGCTGTTTTTT.

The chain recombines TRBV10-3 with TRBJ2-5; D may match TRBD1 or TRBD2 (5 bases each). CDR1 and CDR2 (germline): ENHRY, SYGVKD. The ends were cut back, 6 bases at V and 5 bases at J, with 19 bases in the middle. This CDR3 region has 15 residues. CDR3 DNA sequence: TGTGCCATCAGCGGGACCACGGGGCTGGTCGAGACCCAGTACTTC. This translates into CAISGTTGLVETQYF.

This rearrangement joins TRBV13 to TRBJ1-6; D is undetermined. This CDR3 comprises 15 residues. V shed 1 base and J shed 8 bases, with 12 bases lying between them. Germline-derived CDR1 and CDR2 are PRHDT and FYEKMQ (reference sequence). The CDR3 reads CASSLVPKADSPLHF. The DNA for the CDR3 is TGTGCCAGCAGCTTAGTCCCAAAGGCGGATTCACCCCTCCACTTT. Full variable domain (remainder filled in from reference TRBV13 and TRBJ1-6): AAGVIQSPRHLIKEKRETATLKCYPIPRHDTVYWYQQGPGQDPQFLISFYEKMQSDKGSIPDRFSAQQFSDYHSELNMSSLELGDSALYFCASSLVPKADSPLHFGNGTRLTVT.